This T cell receptor beta chain is drawn from a study of T cells in Graves' hyperthyroidism and ophthalmopathy. Study as a whole: The initial diagnosis was the point when peripheral blood was collected, ahead of any treatment.

CDR3 size: 13 residues. Deletions cut 1 base from V and 7 bases from J, with 10 bases between. Germline V gene lookup returns CDR1 LNHNV and CDR2 YYDKDF (reference sequence). Patients with uncontrolled infections, other autoimmune diseases, pregnancy or lactation were excluded. Diagnosis rested on symptoms, serum thyroxine and TRAb, thyroid ultrasound, and orbital computed tomography. In this sample, this clonotype turned up many times. Its antigen is not identified. There were TCR beta CDR3 regions amplified from RNA transcripts. HTBI primers were employed in a first-round RT-PCR of the TCR CDR3. TCRdb re-called the multiplex PCR reads through MiXCR, storing one row per CDR3 protein. In the table there are roughly 840,000 distinct CDR3 sequences, more than 30% of which are singletons. General study results and limits: Ophthalmopathy and stable hyperthyroidism were told apart by a 13 V-J model.

This sequence originates from a man between 18 and 29 years old with Graves' hyperthyroidism. The sample comprised blood. The rearrangement joins TRBV15 to TRBJ1-1, with D possibly matching TRBD1 (5 bases). The CDR3 is CATSRGQGYEAFF. In DNA, the CDR3 is TGTGCCACCAGCAGAGGCCAGGGTTATGAAGCTTTCTTT.